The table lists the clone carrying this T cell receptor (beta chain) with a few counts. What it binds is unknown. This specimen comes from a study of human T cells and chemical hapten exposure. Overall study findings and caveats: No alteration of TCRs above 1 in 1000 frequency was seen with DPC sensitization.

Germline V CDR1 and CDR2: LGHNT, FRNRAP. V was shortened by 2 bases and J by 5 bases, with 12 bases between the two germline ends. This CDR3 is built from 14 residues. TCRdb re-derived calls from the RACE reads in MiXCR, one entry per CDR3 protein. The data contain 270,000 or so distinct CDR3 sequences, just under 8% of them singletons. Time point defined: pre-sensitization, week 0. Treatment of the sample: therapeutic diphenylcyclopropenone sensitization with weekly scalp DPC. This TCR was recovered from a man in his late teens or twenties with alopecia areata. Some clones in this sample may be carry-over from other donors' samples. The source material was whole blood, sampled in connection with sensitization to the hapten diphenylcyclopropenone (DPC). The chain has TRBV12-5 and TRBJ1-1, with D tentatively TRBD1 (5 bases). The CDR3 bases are TGTGCTAGTGGTTTGTGGGGGATGTCTACTGAAGCTTTCTTT. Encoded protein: CASGLWGMSTEAFF.